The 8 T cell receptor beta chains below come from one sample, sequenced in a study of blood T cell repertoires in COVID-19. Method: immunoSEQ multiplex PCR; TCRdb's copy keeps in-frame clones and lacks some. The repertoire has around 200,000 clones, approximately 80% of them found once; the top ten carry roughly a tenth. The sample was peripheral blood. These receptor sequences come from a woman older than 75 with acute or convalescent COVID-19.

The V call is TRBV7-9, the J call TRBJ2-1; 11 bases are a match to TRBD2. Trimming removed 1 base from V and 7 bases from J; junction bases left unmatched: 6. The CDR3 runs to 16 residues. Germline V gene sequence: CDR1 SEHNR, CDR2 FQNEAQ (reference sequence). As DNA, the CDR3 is TGTGCCAGCAGCTTAGTTAGCGGGAGGGCCGTAAATGAGCAGTTCTTC. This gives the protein CASSLVSGRAVNEQFF.

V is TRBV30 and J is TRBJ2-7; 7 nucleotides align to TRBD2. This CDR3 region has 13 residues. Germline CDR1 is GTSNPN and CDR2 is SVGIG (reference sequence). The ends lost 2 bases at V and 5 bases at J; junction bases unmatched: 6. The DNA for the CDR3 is TGTGCCTGGAGTAGTGGCGGGGGTAACGAGCAGTACTTC. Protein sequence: CAWSSGGGNEQYF.

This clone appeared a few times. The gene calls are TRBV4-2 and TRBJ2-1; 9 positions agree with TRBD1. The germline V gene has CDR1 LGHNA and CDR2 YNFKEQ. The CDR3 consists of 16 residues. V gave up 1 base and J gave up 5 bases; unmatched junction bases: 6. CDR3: CASSQVSWTGDNEQFF. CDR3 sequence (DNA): TGTGCCAGCAGCCAAGTGAGCTGGACAGGGGACAATGAGCAGTTCTTC.

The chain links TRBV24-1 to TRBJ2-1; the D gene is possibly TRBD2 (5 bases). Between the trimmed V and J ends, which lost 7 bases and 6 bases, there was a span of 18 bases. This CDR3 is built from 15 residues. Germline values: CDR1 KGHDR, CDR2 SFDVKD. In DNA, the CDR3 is TGTGCCACCAGCCGCCCGGCTAGCAATCCCAATGAGCAGTTCTTC. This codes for CATSRPASNPNEQFF.

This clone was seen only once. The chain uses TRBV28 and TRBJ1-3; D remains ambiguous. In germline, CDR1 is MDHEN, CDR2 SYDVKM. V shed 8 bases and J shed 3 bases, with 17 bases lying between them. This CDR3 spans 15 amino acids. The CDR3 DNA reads TGTGCCAGCCAACCTCCGGCCCTAGGTGGAAACACCATATATTTT. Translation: CASQPPALGGNTIYF.

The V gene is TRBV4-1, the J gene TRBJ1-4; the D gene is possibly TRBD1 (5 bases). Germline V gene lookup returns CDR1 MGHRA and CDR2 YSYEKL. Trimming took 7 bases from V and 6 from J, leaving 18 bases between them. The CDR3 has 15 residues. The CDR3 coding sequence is TGCGCCAGCACCACCCTACCTGGGGCGTATGAAAAACTGTTTTTT. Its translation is CASTTLPGAYEKLFF.

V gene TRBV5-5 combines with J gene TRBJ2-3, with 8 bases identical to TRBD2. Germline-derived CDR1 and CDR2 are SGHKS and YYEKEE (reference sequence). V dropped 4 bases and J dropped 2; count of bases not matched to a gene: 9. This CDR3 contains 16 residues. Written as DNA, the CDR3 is TGTGCCAGCAGCATCGGACTAGCCTTCACCACAGATACGCAGTATTTT. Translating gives CASSIGLAFTTDTQYF.

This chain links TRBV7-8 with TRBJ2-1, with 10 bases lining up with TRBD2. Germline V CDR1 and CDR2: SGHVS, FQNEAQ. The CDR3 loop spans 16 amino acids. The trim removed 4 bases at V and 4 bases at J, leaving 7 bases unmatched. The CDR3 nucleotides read TGTGCCAGCAGCTCACAGAGCGGGAGGGCTTACAATGAGCAGTTCTTC. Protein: CASSSQSGRAYNEQFF.